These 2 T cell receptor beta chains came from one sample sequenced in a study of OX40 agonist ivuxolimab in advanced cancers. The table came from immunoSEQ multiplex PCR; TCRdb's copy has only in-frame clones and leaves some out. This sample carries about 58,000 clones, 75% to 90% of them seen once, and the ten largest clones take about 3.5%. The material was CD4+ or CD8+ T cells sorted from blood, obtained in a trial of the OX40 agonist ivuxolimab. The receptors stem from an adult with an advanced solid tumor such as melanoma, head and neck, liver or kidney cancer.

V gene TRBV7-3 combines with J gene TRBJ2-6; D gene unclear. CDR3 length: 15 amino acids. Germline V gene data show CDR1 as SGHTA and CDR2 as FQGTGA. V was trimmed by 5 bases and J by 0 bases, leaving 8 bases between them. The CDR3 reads CASSPGRSGANVLTF. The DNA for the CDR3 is TGTGCCAGCAGCCCCGGGCGCTCTGGGGCCAACGTCCTGACTTTC.

Here the CDR3 reads CASSMGPLASTDTQYF. The CDR3 coding sequence is TGCGCCAGCAGCATGGGACCTCTCGCTAGCACAGATACGCAGTATTTT. V is TRBV5-1 and J is TRBJ2-3; D may match TRBD1 or TRBD2 (5 bases each). The CDR3 is 16 residues long. Germline CDR1 and CDR2: SGHRS and YFSETQ. V lost 4 bases, J lost 0 bases, and 15 bases lay in between.